The 15 T cell receptor beta chains below come from one sample, sequenced in a study of shared clonotypes between healthy human individuals (dated by TCRdb to between 2020 and 2021). Receptor libraries were prepared by the immunoSEQ multiplex PCR assay. In TCRdb, the immuneACCESS table is reduced to in-frame sequences with V and J assigned. These tables do not hold every clone; where another copy was compared, an unresolved V gene accounts for under half, and the others remain unexplained. This sample has hundreds of thousands of clones in its table, and 74% of those were observed once. Together, the top ten hold about 9.3% of the sample. Sequencing was carried out using memory CD4+ T cells sorted from blood. In light of the paper, this sample's cell subset or site label describes: CD45RA-negative fraction. The origin of the receptors is a man younger than 40 in good health.

This clone was recorded a few times. The rearrangement joins TRBV28 to TRBJ2-7; TRBD1 or TRBD2 may be the D gene (5 bases each). Trimming shortened V by 6 bases and J by 3 bases, and 18 bases separated the two germline ends. This CDR3 has 15 residues. The germline CDR1 and CDR2 sequences are MDHEN and SYDVKM. The CDR3 bases are TGTGCCAGCAGGTTGACGACCGGGACGGACTACGAGCAGTACTTC. Translation: CASRLTTGTDYEQYF.

The chain carries TRBV28 and TRBJ2-1; D may be TRBD2 (6 bases). This CDR3 spans 16 amino acids. Germline CDR1 reads MDHEN; CDR2 reads SYDVKM. The ends were cut back, 6 bases at V and 0 bases at J, with 15 bases in the middle. CDR3 DNA sequence: TGTGCCAGCAGCCGGTTTAGCGGACACTCCTACAATGAGCAGTTCTTC. It is translated as CASSRFSGHSYNEQFF.

The chain combines TRBV7-8 with TRBJ2-2; TRBD1 is a possible D gene (5 bases). The V gene's germline CDR1 is SGHVS and CDR2 FQNEAQ. Trimming shortened V by 1 base and J by 0 bases, and 21 bases separated the two germline ends. The CDR3 has 20 amino acids. In nucleotides, the CDR3 is TGTGCCAGCAGCTTAGGAATTAGTTTAGGGGTGGGCCCGAACACCGGGGAGCTGTTTTTT. Protein: CASSLGISLGVGPNTGELFF.

The chain has TRBV7-8 and TRBJ2-2; D might be TRBD1 (5 bases). Germline loops: CDR1 SGHVS, CDR2 FQNEAQ. The CDR3 runs to 15 residues. The V end lost 5 bases, the J end lost 5 bases, and 15 bases lay between the germline ends. The CDR3 DNA follows: TGTGCCAGCAGCCAACGACAGATCAGGACCGGGGAGCTGTTTTTT. Its protein is CASSQRQIRTGELFF.

The chain employs TRBV28 and TRBJ2-1; no firm D call. Germline V lookup: CDR1 MDHEN, CDR2 SYDVKM. The CDR3 has 12 amino acids. V lost 2 bases and J lost 2, with 1 base in between. The CDR3 reads CASSLAYNEQFF. DNA for the CDR3: TGTGCCAGCAGTTTAGCCTACAATGAGCAGTTCTTC.

A few counts support this clone. The chain employs TRBV19 and TRBJ2-2; the D is unclear. The germline V gene has CDR1 LNHDA and CDR2 SQIVND (reference sequence). Trimming stripped 5 bases from V and 5 bases from J, with 12 bases between. The CDR3 is 14 amino acids. The CDR3 DNA follows: TGTGCCAGTAGTCTGGGCATCGGGACCGGGGAGCTGTTTTTT. Protein: CASSLGIGTGELFF.

The DNA of the CDR3 is TGTGCCAGCTCACCAACAGCTTCTAATTCACCCCTCCACTTT. Translating it yields CASSPTASNSPLHF. The chain carries TRBV18 and TRBJ1-6; D is unclear. Germline V gene sequence: CDR1 KGHSH, CDR2 LQKENI. The CDR3 loop spans 14 amino acids. Deletions cut 2 bases from V and 6 bases from J, with 8 bases between.

This chain joins TRBV19 and TRBJ2-2; D is unclear. Trimming cost V 1 base and J 7 bases, with 7 bases left between them. This CDR3 has 13 amino acids. Germline V lookup: CDR1 LNHDA, CDR2 SQIVND (reference sequence). CDR3 in DNA: TGTGCCAGTAGTATAGCCCAGATCGGGGAGCTGTTTTTT. Translated, it gives CASSIAQIGELFF.

This clone has just a few counts. The CDR3 region is CSAIGGQQQFF. The CDR3 DNA reads TGCAGTGCTATAGGCGGGCAGCAACAGTTCTTC. V and J are TRBV20-1 and TRBJ2-1; TRBD2 is a possible D gene (5 bases). CDR1 DFQATT and CDR2 SNEGSKA come from the germline V gene (reference sequence). The V and J ends lost 4 bases and 13 bases respectively, with 14 bases between them. This CDR3 is 11 amino acids long.

The genes are TRBV4-3 and TRBJ2-1, with TRBD2 identical over 7 bases. Germline loops: CDR1 LGHNA, CDR2 YSLEER. J gave up 6 bases and V 0 bases, and 8 bases lay outside the gene matches. The CDR3 has 16 amino acids. The DNA of the CDR3 is TGCGCCAGCAGCCAAGAGTTGCGGGAGCGGGTCAATGAGCAGTTCTTC. Translating gives CASSQELRERVNEQFF.

The gene calls are TRBV29-1 and TRBJ2-1; 12 bases are shared with TRBD2. Germline trimming cut 2 bases from V and 3 bases from J; bases unmatched to any gene: 11. In germline, CDR1 is SQVTM, CDR2 ANQGSEA. This CDR3 comprises 18 residues. The CDR3 nucleotides are TGCAGCGTTGAATTTGGGGCTAGCGGGAGGGCTTTCTACAATGAGCAGTTCTTC. Translation gives CSVEFGASGRAFYNEQFF.

This sequence joins TRBV5-1 and TRBJ2-1, with 11 bases aligning to TRBD2. CDR1 SGHRS and CDR2 YFSETQ come from the germline V gene. Trimming removed 7 bases from V and 7 bases from J; junction bases left unmatched: 10. The CDR3 contains 15 residues. CDR3 amino acids: CASQPWSSGRNEQFF. The CDR3 DNA sequence: TGCGCCAGCCAGCCGTGGTCTAGCGGGAGGAATGAGCAGTTCTTC.

The chain links TRBV7-2 to TRBJ2-7; no definite D call. Germline V gene data show CDR1 as SGHTA and CDR2 as FQGNSA. The V end lost 2 bases, the J end lost 5 bases, and 7 bases lay between the germline ends. The CDR3 is 12 amino acids. CDR3 sequence reads: CASSLNSHEQYF. The CDR3 DNA reads TGTGCCAGCAGCTTAAATTCCCACGAGCAGTACTTC.

The table lists this clone with a count of one. The chain recombines TRBV5-5 with TRBJ2-2, with 10 bases lining up with TRBD2. V shed 4 bases and J 0 bases; nucleotides not matched to a gene: 12. The V gene's germline CDR1 is SGHKS and CDR2 YYEKEE (reference sequence). The CDR3 length is 19 residues. The CDR3 DNA follows: TGTGCCAGCAGCCGAACTCTTGCTCTAGCGGGAGCGAACACCGGGGAGCTGTTTTTT. Translated, it gives CASSRTLALAGANTGELFF.

This clone was counted once. The CDR3, as DNA: TGTGCCAGTACCCTAGACAAGGGGTACCAGCCCCAGCATTTT. This encodes CASTLDKGYQPQHF. The V and J genes are TRBV19 and TRBJ1-5; maybe TRBD1 (5 bases). V shed 7 bases and J shed 7 bases, with 17 bases lying between them. CDR3 length: 14 amino acids. Per germline, CDR1 LNHDA and CDR2 SQIVND (reference sequence).